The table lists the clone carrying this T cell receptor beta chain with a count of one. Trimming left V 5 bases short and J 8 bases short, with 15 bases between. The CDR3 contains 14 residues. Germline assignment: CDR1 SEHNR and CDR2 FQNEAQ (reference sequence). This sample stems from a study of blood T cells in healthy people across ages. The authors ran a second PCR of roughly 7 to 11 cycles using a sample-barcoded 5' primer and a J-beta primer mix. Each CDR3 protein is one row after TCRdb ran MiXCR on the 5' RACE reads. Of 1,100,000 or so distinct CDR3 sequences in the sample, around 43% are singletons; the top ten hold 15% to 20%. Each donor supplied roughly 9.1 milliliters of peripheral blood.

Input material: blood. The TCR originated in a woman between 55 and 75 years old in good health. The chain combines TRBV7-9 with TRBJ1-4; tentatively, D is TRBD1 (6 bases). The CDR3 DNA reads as TGTGCCAGCAGCCGCAGGGGACCCCGGGAAAAACTGTTTTTT. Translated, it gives CASSRRGPREKLFF. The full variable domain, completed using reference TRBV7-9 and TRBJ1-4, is DTGVSQNPRHKITKRGQNVTFRCDPISEHNRLYWYRQTLGQGPEFLTYFQNEAQLEKSRLLSDRFSAERPKGSFSTLEIQRTEQGDSAMYLCASSRRGPREKLFFGSGTQLSVL.